A single sample gave rise to the 27 T cell receptor beta chains below, sequenced in a study of T-cell memory formation after mild COVID-19. TCRdb called the 5' RACE reads again in MiXCR, with one record for every CDR3 protein. The sample lists around 300,000 distinct CDR3 sequences, 14% occurring once. The source material was PBMCs or a T cell subset sorted from them (not recorded which). The receptor source for this set is a man between 18 and 29 years old who had mild COVID-19 (a few samples of this study predate the infection). Cell type and time point are not known.

This chain joins TRBV9 and TRBJ2-3; 9 bases map to TRBD2. CDR1 and CDR2 (germline): SGDLS, YYNGEE. CDR3 length: 17 amino acids. V dropped 5 bases and J dropped 1; count of bases not matched to a gene: 11. The CDR3 protein is CASSSLEAGGGTDTQYF. CDR3 coding DNA: TGTGCCAGCAGTTCCCTGGAAGCGGGGGGCGGCACAGATACGCAGTATTTT.

The chain recombines TRBV12-3 or TRBV12-4 with TRBJ1-1, with D unresolved. The CDR3 covers 13 residues. The V gene lost 3 bases and the J gene lost 5 bases, with 10 bases spanning the gap. CDR3 loop: CASSFSWGTEAFF. The CDR3 DNA reads as TGTGCCAGCAGTTTTTCATGGGGAACTGAAGCTTTCTTT.

The chain joins TRBV12-3 or TRBV12-4 to TRBJ2-2; 10 nucleotides line up with TRBD1. V was pared by 6 bases and J by 2 bases, with 6 bases of the junction left unmatched. The CDR3 consists of 16 residues. In DNA form, the CDR3 reads TGTGCCAGCAGCCCACAGACAGGGGGCAACACCGGGGAGCTGTTTTTT. It codes for CASSPQTGGNTGELFF.

V usage is TRBV5-1 and J usage is TRBJ2-7, with D possibly being TRBD2 (5 bases). The CDR3 is 13 amino acids. Trimming stripped 4 bases from V and 4 bases from J, with 12 bases between. Per the germline V gene, CDR1 is SGHRS and CDR2 is YFSETQ. DNA of the CDR3: TGCGCCAGCAGCACTTGGGGAGAGTACGAGCAGTACTTC. Protein sequence: CASSTWGEYEQYF.

This clonotype was detected many times. The chain is built from TRBV19 and TRBJ2-1; D remains ambiguous. The germline gives CDR1 LNHDA, CDR2 SQIVND (reference sequence). Trimming stripped 4 bases from V and 9 bases from J, with 13 bases between. This CDR3 contains 13 residues. The CDR3 loop is CASSTGVGSEQFF. The CDR3 DNA reads as TGTGCCAGTAGTACCGGAGTGGGCAGTGAGCAGTTCTTC.

This clonotype has just a few counts. The chain recombines TRBV6-5 with TRBJ1-5; D is ambiguous. The CDR3 contains 14 residues. The germline V gene has CDR1 MNHEY and CDR2 SVGAGI. Trimming removed 5 bases at V and 4 bases at J, with 12 bases between. CDR3 loop: CASSRTHANQPQHF. DNA for the CDR3: TGTGCCAGCAGTCGGACCCACGCGAATCAGCCCCAGCATTTT.

This clonotype was counted between two and nine times. At one boundary the junction diverges from the germline segment, which might be a read error. The rearrangement joins TRBV7-7 to TRBJ2-5; 7 nucleotides line up with TRBD1. The germline V gene encodes CDR1 SSHAT and CDR2 FNYEAQ (reference sequence). This CDR3 region has 13 residues. The CDR3 DNA follows: TGTGCTAGCAGTCAACAGGGGATGGAGACCCAGTACTTC. Protein: CASSQQGMETQYF.

This clonotype was seen more than once but under ten times. J is TRBJ1-1 and V is TRBV6-5, with D possibly being TRBD1 (5 bases). Looked up from germline, CDR1 is MNHEY and CDR2 is SVGAGI. V was pared by 2 bases and J by 7 bases, with 8 bases between. This CDR3 region has 12 residues. CDR3 DNA sequence: TGTGCCAGCAGTTACCCGGGGCGTGAAGCTTTCTTT. Encoded protein: CASSYPGREAFF.

There are many counts of this clonotype. The CDR3: CASSQDMTVPSTGANVLTF. As DNA, the CDR3 is TGCGCCAGCAGCCAAGATATGACAGTTCCCTCTACGGGGGCCAACGTCCTGACTTTC. The chain links TRBV4-1 to TRBJ2-6; maybe TRBD1 (5 bases). CDR3 length: 19 amino acids. The V end was cut by 0 bases, the J end by 4 bases, with 19 bases between. Germline V CDR1 and CDR2: MGHRA, YSYEKL.

The V gene is TRBV7-9, the J gene TRBJ2-1; no clear D. Per germline, CDR1 SEHNR and CDR2 FQNEAQ (reference sequence). This CDR3 region has 14 residues. V gave up 7 bases and J gave up 5 bases, with 15 bases separating them. The CDR3: CASIRSGGNNEQFF. The CDR3 DNA reads TGTGCCAGCATTCGAAGTGGCGGAAACAATGAGCAGTTCTTC. The full variable domain, completed using reference TRBV7-9 and TRBJ2-1, is DTGVSQNPRHKITKRGQNVTFRCDPISEHNRLYWYRQTLGQGPEFLTYFQNEAQLEKSRLLSDRFSAERPKGSFSTLEIQRTEQGDSAMYLCASIRSGGNNEQFFGPGTRLTVL.

J is TRBJ1-1 and V is TRBV29-1; no clear D. With 8 bases removed from V and 4 bases from J, the gap between germline ends came to 11 bases. Germline CDR1 SQVTM, CDR2 ANQGSEA. This CDR3 has 11 amino acids. CDR3 DNA sequence: TGCAGCAGCGGCCCGGGCACTGAAGCTTTCTTT. Its protein product is CSSGPGTEAFF.

This clonotype was seen only a few times. The genes are TRBV12-3 or TRBV12-4 and TRBJ2-7, with unresolved D. This CDR3 is 13 amino acids long. Trimming pared 4 bases from V and 6 bases from J, leaving 13 bases between. The CDR3: CASSSGRLGEQYV. Written as DNA, the CDR3 is TGTGCCAGCAGTTCCGGACGGCTCGGCGAGCAGTACGTC.

This clonotype has more than one count but fewer than ten. The rearrangement uses TRBV20-1 and TRBJ2-3; TRBD2 agrees at 7 bases. From germline, CDR1 is DFQATT and CDR2 SNEGSKA (reference sequence). The CDR3 sequence is 13 residues long. CDR3 DNA: TGCAGAAGCCAGCGGGGCCCTTGGGATACGCAGTATTTT. As protein: CRSQRGPWDTQYF.

The chain has TRBV9 and TRBJ2-1; D perhaps matches TRBD1 (5 bases). CDR1 and CDR2 from the germline V gene are SGDLS and YYNGEE. The CDR3 loop spans 12 amino acids. V was trimmed by 4 bases and J by 8 bases, leaving 10 bases between them. The CDR3: CASSLGLYEQFF. DNA for the CDR3: TGTGCCAGCAGCCTGGGGCTCTATGAGCAGTTCTTC.

This clonotype was seen a handful of times. The chain has TRBV20-1 and TRBJ1-5; TRBD1 matches at 9 bases. Per the germline V gene, CDR1 is DFQATT and CDR2 is SNEGSKA (reference sequence). The V gene end was trimmed by 5 bases and the J gene end by 7 bases; junction bases not matched to a gene: 9. The CDR3 extends over 14 amino acids. The CDR3 region is CSASRTGVGQPQHF. CDR3 nucleotides: TGCAGTGCTTCCCGGACAGGGGTAGGACAGCCCCAGCATTTT.

This chain uses TRBV12-3 or TRBV12-4 with TRBJ2-2; unclear D gene. This CDR3 has 13 residues. V was shortened by 5 bases and J by 9 bases, with 13 bases between the two germline ends. The CDR3 loop is CASSPVLRWELFF. In DNA, the CDR3 is TGTGCCAGCAGTCCGGTTTTGCGCTGGGAGCTGTTTTTT.

This clonotype was counted only a few times. V and J are TRBV7-2 and TRBJ2-5; D is uncertain. The germline V gene has CDR1 SGHTA and CDR2 FQGNSA. V dropped 2 bases and J dropped 3 bases, with 10 bases sitting between them. The CDR3 runs to 14 residues. The CDR3: CASSLMAVKETQYF. CDR3 nucleotide sequence: TGTGCCAGCAGCTTAATGGCGGTCAAAGAGACCCAGTACTTC.

V usage is TRBV28 and J usage is TRBJ2-1; 7 nucleotides match TRBD1. The V segment lost 6 bases and the J segment 6 bases; nucleotides outside the gene matches: 8. CDR3 length: 14 residues. Per germline, CDR1 MDHEN and CDR2 SYDVKM. CDR3 DNA sequence: TGTGCCAGCAGCCAAGACAGGGCGGGCAATGAGCAGTTCTTC. Protein: CASSQDRAGNEQFF.

The chain couples TRBV5-1 to TRBJ1-1, with D maybe TRBD1 (6 bases). V lost 3 bases to trimming and J lost 4 bases, with 16 bases between them. Per germline, CDR1 SGHRS and CDR2 YFSETQ. The CDR3 extends over 15 amino acids. This CDR3 is CASSSQGPWLTEAFF. CDR3 bases: TGCGCCAGCAGCTCACAGGGACCCTGGCTCACTGAAGCTTTCTTT.

This rearrangement joins TRBV18 to TRBJ2-2; no definite D call. The CDR3 sequence is 14 residues long. CDR1 and CDR2 (germline): KGHSH, LQKENI. V was clipped by 0 bases and J by 3 bases, with 5 bases between them. This CDR3 reads CASSPPGYTGELFF. DNA of the CDR3: TGTGCCAGCTCACCACCGGGATACACCGGGGAGCTGTTTTTT.

This clonotype was found many times. J is TRBJ2-4 and V is TRBV5-1, with 8 nucleotides matching TRBD1. V was pared by 5 bases and J by 7 bases, with 11 bases of the junction left unmatched. The CDR3 loop spans 15 amino acids. Germline CDR1 is SGHRS and CDR2 is YFSETQ. The CDR3 bases are TGCGCCAGCAGATCGACAGGGGAGAGTGGGAACATTCAGTACTTC. Protein product: CASRSTGESGNIQYF.

This clonotype was seen many times. The V gene is TRBV5-6, the J gene TRBJ2-3; 10 bases fit TRBD2. The CDR3 consists of 15 residues. Trimming removed 2 bases from V and 6 bases from J; junction bases left unmatched: 6. The V gene's germline CDR1 is SGHDT and CDR2 YYEEEE. This CDR3 reads CASSLPGLAQDTQYF. Here the CDR3 DNA reads TGTGCCAGCAGCTTACCGGGACTAGCGCAGGATACGCAGTATTTT.

This clonotype was detected only a few times. The chain combines TRBV4-3 with TRBJ2-3; D remains unclear. V was trimmed by 0 bases and J by 1 base, leaving 14 bases between them. Germline V lookup: CDR1 LGHNA, CDR2 YSLEER. This CDR3 comprises 17 residues. The CDR3 protein is CASSQDVGLGGTDTQYF. CDR3 DNA sequence: TGCGCCAGCAGCCAAGATGTAGGCCTCGGCGGCACAGATACGCAGTATTTT.

There are many counts of this clonotype. CDR3 DNA sequence: TGCGCCAGCAGCCAAGTATCCGGACTAGCGGCCTACAATGAGCAGTTCTTC. Translated: CASSQVSGLAAYNEQFF. The chain employs TRBV4-1 and TRBJ2-1, with 10 nucleotides matching TRBD2. Germline V gives CDR1 MGHRA, CDR2 YSYEKL. The length of the CDR3 is 17 residues. Trimming removed 1 base from V and 2 bases from J; junction bases left unmatched: 5.

The chain combines TRBV6-5 with TRBJ2-2; D remains ambiguous. The CDR3 has 12 amino acids. Trimming shortened V by 0 bases and J by 7 bases, and 3 bases separated the two germline ends. Germline loops: CDR1 MNHEY, CDR2 SVGAGI. CDR3 region: CASSYSFGELFF. The CDR3 coding sequence is TGTGCCAGCAGTTACTCGTTCGGGGAGCTGTTTTTT.

The chain combines TRBV7-3 with TRBJ2-5, with TRBD1 matching 9 bases. The CDR3 is made up of 17 amino acids. The trim removed 4 bases at V and 5 bases at J, leaving 14 bases unmatched. The V gene's germline CDR1 is SGHTA and CDR2 FQGTGA. CDR3 amino acids: CASSSGPGQGIEETQYF. CDR3 coding DNA: TGTGCCAGCAGCTCGGGTCCGGGACAGGGAATCGAGGAGACCCAGTACTTC.

This clonotype was detected only a few times. The CDR3 region has the DNA TGTGCCAGCAGTCCGTCCGGGACTAGATCCGAGCAGTACTTC. Its translation: CASSPSGTRSEQYF. The rearrangement joins TRBV12-3 or TRBV12-4 to TRBJ2-7; 8 nucleotides align to TRBD2. The ends lost 5 bases at V and 6 bases at J; junction bases unmatched: 9. The CDR3 runs 14 residues.